This TCR beta chain came from a study of T cell responses to AZD1222 COVID-19 vaccine. Study-wide background: Second doses at about 4 or about 12 weeks were pooled.

CDR3 length equals 15 residues. Germline loops: CDR1 MDHEN, CDR2 SYDVKM. V lost 6 bases and J lost 5, with 19 bases in between. Profiled with immunoSEQ multiplex PCR; TCRdb holds only in-frame clones, not every one. Of under 200,000 clones in the sample, approximately 92% were seen once. General observations from the study: Sampling that yielded the repertoires occurred only after the peak T cell response. In the spike-specific TCR repertoire, nearly half reportedly target unmutated variant regions.

As concerns this clone: Its target is not known.

The sequences come from peripheral blood, collected on day 0 of AZD1222 vaccination. This chain links TRBV28 with TRBJ1-2; possibly TRBD1 for D (5 bases). This TCR derives from an adult in good health. The CDR3 protein is CASSFSNPGRYGYTF. In nucleotides, the CDR3 is TGTGCCAGCAGCTTCTCAAACCCGGGACGTTATGGCTACACCTTC.